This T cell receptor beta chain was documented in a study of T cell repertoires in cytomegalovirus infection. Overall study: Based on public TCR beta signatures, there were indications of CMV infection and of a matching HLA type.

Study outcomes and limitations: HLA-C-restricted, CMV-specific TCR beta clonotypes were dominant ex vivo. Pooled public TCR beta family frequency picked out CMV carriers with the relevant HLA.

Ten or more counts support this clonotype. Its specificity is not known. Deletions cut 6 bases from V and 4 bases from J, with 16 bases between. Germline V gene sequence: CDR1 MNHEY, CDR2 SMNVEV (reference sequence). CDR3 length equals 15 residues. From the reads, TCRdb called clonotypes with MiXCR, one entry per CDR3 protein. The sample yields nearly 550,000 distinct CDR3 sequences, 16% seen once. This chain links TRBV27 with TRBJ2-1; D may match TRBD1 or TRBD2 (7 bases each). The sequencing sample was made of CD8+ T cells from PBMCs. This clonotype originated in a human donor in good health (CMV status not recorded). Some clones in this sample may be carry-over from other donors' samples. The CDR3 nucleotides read TGTGCCAGCAGGCGGGGGACAGAGATTTACAATGAGCAGTTCTTC. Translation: CASRRGTEIYNEQFF.